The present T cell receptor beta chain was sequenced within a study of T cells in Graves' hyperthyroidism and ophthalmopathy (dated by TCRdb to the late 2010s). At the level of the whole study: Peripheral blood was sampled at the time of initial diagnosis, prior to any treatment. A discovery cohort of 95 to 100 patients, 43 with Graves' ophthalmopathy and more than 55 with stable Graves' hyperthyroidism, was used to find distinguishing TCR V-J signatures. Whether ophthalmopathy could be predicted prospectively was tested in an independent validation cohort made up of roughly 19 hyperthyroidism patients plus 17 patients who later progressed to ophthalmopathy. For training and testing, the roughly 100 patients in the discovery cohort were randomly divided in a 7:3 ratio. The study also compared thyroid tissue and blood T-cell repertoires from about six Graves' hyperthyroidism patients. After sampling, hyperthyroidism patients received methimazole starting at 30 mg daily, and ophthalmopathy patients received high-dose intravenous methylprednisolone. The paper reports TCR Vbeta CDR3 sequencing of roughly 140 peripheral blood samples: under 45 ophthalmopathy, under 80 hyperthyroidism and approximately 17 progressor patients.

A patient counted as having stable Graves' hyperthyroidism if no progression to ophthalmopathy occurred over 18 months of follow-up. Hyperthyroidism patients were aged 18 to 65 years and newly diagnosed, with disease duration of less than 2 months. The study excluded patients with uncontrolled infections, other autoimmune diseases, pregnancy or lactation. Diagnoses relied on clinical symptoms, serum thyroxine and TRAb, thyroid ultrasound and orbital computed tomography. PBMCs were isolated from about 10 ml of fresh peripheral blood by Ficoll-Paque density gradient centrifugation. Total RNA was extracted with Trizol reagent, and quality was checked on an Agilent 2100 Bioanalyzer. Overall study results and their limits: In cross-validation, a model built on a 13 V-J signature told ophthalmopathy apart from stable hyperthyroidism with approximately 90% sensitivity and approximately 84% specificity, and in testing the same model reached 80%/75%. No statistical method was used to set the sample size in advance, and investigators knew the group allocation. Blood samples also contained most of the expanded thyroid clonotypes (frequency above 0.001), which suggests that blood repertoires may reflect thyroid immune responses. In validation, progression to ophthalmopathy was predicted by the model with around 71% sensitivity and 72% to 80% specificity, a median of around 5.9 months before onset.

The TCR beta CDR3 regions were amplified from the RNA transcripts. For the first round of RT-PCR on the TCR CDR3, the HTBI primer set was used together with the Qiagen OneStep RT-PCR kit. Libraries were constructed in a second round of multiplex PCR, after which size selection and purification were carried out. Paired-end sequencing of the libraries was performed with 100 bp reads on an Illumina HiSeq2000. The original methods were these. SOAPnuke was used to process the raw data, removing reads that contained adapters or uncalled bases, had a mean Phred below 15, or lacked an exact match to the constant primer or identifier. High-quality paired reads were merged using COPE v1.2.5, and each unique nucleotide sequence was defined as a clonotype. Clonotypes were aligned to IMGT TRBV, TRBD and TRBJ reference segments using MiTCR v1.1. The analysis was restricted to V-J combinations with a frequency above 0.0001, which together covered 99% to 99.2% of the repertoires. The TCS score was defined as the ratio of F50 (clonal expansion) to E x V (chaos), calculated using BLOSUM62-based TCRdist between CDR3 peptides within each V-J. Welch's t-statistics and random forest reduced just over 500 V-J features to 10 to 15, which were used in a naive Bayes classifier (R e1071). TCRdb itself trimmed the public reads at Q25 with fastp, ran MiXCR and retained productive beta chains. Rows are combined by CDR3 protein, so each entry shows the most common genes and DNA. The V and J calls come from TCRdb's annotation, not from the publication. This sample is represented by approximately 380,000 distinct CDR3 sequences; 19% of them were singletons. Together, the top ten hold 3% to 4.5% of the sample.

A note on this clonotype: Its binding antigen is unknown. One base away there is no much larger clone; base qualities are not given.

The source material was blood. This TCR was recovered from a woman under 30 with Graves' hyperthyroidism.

This receptor has the CDR3 CASSYGQGREQYF. The nucleotides read TGTGCCAGCAGTTACGGACAGGGACGCGAGCAGTACTTC. The V and J genes are TRBV12-3 or TRBV12-4 and TRBJ2-7, with 8 bases matching TRBD1. From the cysteine through the phenylalanine, the CDR3 covers 13 amino acids. Of all the DNA, just the CDR3 is kept, 39 bases in frame from base 1. The V end gives up 4 bases and the J end 6 bases, leaving 5 bases in the junction not matched to a gene.